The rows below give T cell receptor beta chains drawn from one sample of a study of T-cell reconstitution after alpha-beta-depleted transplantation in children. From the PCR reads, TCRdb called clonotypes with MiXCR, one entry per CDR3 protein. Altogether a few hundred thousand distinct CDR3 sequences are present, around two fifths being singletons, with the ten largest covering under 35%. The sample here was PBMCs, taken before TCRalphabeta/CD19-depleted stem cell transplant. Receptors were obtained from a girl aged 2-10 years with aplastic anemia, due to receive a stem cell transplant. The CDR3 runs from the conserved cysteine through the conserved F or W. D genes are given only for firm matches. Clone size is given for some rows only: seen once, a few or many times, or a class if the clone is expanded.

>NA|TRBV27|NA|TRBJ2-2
CASSPDPPTGELFF
TGTGCCAGCAGTCCAGACCCGCCCACCGGGGAGCTGTTTTTT
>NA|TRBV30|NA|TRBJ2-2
CAWSVFNTGELFF
TGTGCCTGGAGTGTTTTTAACACCGGGGAGCTGTTTTTT
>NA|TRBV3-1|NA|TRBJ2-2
CASSQGLGQGGTGELFF
TGTGCCAGCAGCCAAGGTCTTGGTCAGGGGGGTACCGGGGAGCTGTTTTTT
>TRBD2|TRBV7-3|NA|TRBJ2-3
CASSLIAGGSTDTQYF
TGTGCCAGCAGCTTAATAGCGGGGGGAAGCACAGATACGCAGTATTTT
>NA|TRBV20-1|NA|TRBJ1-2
CSARERGARYGYTF
TGCAGTGCTAGAGAACGGGGGGCCCGATATGGCTACACCTTC
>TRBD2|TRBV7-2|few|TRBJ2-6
CASSQFYGGTGANVLTF
TGTGCCAGCAGCCAGTTTTACGGGGGGACTGGGGCCAACGTCCTGACTTTC
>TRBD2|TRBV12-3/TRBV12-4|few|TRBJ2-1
CASSAFEGLAGGEQFF
TGTGCCAGCAGTGCATTCGAAGGACTAGCGGGAGGCGAGCAGTTCTTC
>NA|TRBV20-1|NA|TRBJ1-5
CSAALDQGSNQPQHF
TGCAGTGCAGCTCTCGACCAGGGGAGCAATCAGCCCCAGCATTTT
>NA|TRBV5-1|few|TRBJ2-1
CASSLVSGDNEQFF
TGCGCCAGCAGCTTGGTTTCGGGGGACAATGAGCAGTTCTTC
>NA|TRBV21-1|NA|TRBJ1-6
CASSLQGDGSPLHF
TGTGCCAGCAGCCTCCAGGGAGACGGTTCACCCCTCCACTTT
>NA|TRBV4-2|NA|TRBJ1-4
CASSPGLRDEKLFF
TGTGCCAGCAGCCCAGGGCTTCGAGATGAAAAACTGTTTTTT
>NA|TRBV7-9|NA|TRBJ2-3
CASSSLTDPSTDTQYF
TGTGCCAGCAGCTCATTGACAGACCCCAGCACAGATACGCAGTATTTT
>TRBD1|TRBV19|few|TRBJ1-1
CASSIPGQGNTEAFF
TGTGCCAGTAGTATTCCGGGACAGGGTAATACTGAAGCTTTCTTT
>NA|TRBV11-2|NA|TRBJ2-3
CASSGTWGPSTDTQYF
TGTGCCAGCAGCGGGACTTGGGGGCCTAGCACAGATACGCAGTATTTT
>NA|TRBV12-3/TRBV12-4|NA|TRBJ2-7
CASSLSGLNEQYF
TGTGCCAGCAGTTTATCGGGACTGAACGAGCAGTACTTC
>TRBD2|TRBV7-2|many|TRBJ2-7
CASSPLQRTSEQYF
TGTGCCAGCAGCCCCTTACAAAGGACTAGCGAGCAGTACTTC
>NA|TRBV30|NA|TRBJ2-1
CAWSGTGTPTYNEQFF
TGTGCCTGGAGTGGGACCGGGACCCCGACCTACAATGAGCAGTTCTTC
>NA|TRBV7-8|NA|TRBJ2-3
CASSPPQASITDTQYF
TGTGCCAGCAGCCCCCCACAGGCTTCCATCACAGATACGCAGTATTTT
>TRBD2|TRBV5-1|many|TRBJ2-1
CASSRGGSSNEQFF
TGCGCCAGCAGCCGGGGGGGCTCCTCCAATGAGCAGTTCTTC
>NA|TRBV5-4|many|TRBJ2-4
CASSFSAAKNIQYF
TGTGCCAGCAGCTTCTCGGCGGCCAAAAACATTCAGTACTTC
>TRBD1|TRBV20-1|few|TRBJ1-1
CSATVPGQGVFMNTEAFF
TGCAGTGCTACGGTCCCGGGACAGGGGGTTTTCATGAACACTGAAGCTTTCTTT
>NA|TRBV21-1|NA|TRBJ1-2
CASSTPQRTGNGYTF
TGTGCCAGCAGCACCCCGCAAAGGACAGGGAATGGCTACACCTTC
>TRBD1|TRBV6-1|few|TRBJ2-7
CASRGTGYSYEQYF
TGTGCCAGCAGGGGGACAGGCTACTCCTACGAGCAGTACTTC
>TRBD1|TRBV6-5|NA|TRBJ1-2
CASSYSGQGIYGYTF
TGTGCCAGCAGTTACTCGGGACAGGGGATCTATGGCTACACCTTC
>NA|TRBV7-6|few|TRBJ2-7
CASSPGQGSGYEQYF
TGTGCCAGCAGCCCGGGGCAGGGAAGCGGCTACGAGCAGTACTTC
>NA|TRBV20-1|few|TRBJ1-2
CSARVDVRGYTF
TGCAGTGCTAGAGTGGACGTTCGGGGCTACACCTTC
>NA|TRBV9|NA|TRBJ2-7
CASSVNSGYDPYEQYF
TGTGCCAGCAGCGTAAATAGTGGCTACGATCCATACGAGCAGTACTTC
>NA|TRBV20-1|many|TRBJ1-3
CSARHPSAAGNTIYF
TGCAGTGCTAGACATCCATCAGCAGCAGGAAACACCATATATTTT
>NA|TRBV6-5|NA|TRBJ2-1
CASSYLAASYNEQFF
TGTGCCAGCAGTTATTTGGCGGCTTCCTACAATGAGCAGTTCTTC
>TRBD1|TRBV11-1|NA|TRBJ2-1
CASSLSGTGTYNEQFF
TGTGCCAGCAGCTTAAGTGGGACAGGGACTTACAATGAGCAGTTCTTC
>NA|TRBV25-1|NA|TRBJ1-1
CDSSRRTGGNTEAFF
TGTGACAGCAGCCGGAGGACGGGAGGCAACACTGAAGCTTTCTTT
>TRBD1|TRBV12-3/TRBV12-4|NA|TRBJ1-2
CASSFGTGGSLNYGYTF
TGTGCCAGCAGTTTCGGGACAGGAGGGTCTCTCAACTATGGCTACACCTTC
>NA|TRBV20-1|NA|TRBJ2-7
CSARDVDSTYEQYF
TGCAGTGCTAGAGACGTAGACAGCACCTACGAGCAGTACTTC
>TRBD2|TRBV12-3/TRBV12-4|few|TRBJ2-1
CASSLEAGGSYNEQFF
TGTGCCAGCAGTTTAGAAGCGGGGGGGTCCTACAATGAGCAGTTCTTC
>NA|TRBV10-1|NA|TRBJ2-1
CASSESGWYEQFF
TGCGCCAGCAGTGAGTCAGGGTGGTATGAGCAGTTCTTC
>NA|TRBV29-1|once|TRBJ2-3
CSFSASHRPSSTDTQYF
TGCAGCTTCTCCGCCTCCCATCGGCCTTCTAGCACAGATACGCAGTATTTT
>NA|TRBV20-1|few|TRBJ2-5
CSARAVLRVLGETQYF
TGCAGTGCTAGGGCCGTATTAAGGGTGTTGGGCGAGACCCAGTACTTC